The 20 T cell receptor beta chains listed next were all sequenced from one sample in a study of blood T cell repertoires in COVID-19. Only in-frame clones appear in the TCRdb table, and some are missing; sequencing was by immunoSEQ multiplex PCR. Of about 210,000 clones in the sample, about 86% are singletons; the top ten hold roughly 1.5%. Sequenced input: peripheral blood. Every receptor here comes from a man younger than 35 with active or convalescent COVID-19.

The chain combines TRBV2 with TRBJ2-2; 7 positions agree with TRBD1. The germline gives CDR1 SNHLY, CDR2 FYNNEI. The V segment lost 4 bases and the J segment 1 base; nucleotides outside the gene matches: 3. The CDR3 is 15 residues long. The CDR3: CASSGRTGNTGELFF. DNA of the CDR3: TGTGCCAGCAGTGGTAGGACAGGGAACACCGGGGAGCTGTTTTTT. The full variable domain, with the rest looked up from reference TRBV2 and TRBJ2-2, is EPEVTQTPSHQVTQMGQEVILRCVPISNHLYFYWYRQILGQKVEFLVSFYNNEISEKSEIFDDQFSVERPDGSNFTLKIRSTKLEDSAMYFCASSGRTGNTGELFFGEGSRLTVL.

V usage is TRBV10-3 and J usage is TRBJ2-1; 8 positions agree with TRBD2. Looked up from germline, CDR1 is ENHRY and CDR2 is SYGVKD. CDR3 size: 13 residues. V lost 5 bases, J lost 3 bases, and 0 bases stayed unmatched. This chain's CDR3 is CAISSGGYNEQFF. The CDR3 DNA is TGTGCCATCAGTAGCGGGGGCTACAATGAGCAGTTCTTC.

The CDR3 coding sequence is TGTGCCAGCAGTTACCTGCGACAGGGTTTTGACTCTGAAGCTTTCTTT. It specifies CASSYLRQGFDSEAFF. This chain uses TRBV6-2 or TRBV6-3 with TRBJ1-1, with 7 bases aligning to TRBD1. The CDR3 sequence is 16 residues long. The J segment lost 6 bases and the V segment lost 2 bases, leaving 12 bases of the junction unmatched. CDR1 is MNHEY, CDR2 SVGEGT, per germline.

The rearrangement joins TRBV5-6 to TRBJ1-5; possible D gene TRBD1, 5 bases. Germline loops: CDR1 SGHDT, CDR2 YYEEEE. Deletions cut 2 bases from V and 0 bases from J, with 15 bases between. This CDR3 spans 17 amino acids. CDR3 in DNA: TGTGCCAGCAGCTTCAGTCGCCGGGGGACTAGCAATCAGCCCCAGCATTTT. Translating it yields CASSFSRRGTSNQPQHF.

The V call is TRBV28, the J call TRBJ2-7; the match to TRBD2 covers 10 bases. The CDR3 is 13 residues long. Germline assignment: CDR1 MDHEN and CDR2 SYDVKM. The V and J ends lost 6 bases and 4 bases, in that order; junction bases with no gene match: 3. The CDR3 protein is CASRPGLAYEQYF. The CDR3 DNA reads TGTGCCAGCAGGCCGGGACTAGCGTACGAGCAGTACTTC.

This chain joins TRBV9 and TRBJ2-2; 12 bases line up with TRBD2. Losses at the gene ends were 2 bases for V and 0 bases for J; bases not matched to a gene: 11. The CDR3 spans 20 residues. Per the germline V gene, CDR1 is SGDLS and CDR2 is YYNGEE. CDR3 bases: TGTGCCAGCAGCGTCCCGAGGGGCCTAGCGGGAGGGACGAACACCGGGGAGCTGTTTTTT. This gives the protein CASSVPRGLAGGTNTGELFF.

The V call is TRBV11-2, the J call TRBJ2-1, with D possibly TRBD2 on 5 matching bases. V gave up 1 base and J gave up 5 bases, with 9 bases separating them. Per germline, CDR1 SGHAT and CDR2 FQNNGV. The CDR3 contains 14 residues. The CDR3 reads CASSLAGWHNEQFF. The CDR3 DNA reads TGTGCCAGCAGCTTAGCGGGGTGGCACAATGAGCAGTTCTTC. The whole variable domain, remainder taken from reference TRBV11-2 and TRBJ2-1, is EAGVAQSPRYKIIEKRQSVAFWCNPISGHATLYWYQQILGQGPKLLIQFQNNGVVDDSQLPKDRFSAERLKGVDSTLKIQPAKLEDSAVYLCASSLAGWHNEQFFGPGTRLTVL.

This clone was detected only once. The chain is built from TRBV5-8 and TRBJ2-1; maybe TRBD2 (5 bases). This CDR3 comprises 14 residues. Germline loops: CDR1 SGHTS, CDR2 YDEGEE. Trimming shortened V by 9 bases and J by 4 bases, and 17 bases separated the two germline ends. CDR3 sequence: CANPKRTPYNEQFF. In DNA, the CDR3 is TGTGCCAACCCAAAGCGGACGCCTTACAATGAGCAGTTCTTC.

CDR3 bases: TGTGCCAGCAGCTTAGTTACAGGGGTCCAACCCCTCCACTTT. Its translation is CASSLVTGVQPLHF. The chain carries TRBV7-9 and TRBJ1-6; 7 bases are shared with TRBD1. There are 14 residues in the CDR3. Germline-derived CDR1 and CDR2 are SEHNR and FQNEAQ (reference sequence). V lost 1 base and J lost 12; bases outside the gene matches: 6.

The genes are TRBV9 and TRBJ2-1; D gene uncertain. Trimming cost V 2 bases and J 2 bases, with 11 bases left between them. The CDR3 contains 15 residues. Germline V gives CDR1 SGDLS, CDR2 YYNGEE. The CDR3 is CASSVAEPAYNEQFF. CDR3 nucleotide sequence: TGTGCCAGCAGCGTCGCGGAGCCAGCCTACAATGAGCAGTTCTTC.

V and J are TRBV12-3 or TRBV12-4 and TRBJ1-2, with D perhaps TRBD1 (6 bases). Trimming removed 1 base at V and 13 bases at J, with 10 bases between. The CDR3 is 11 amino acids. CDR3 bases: TGTGCCAGCAGTTTAGGGGGGCGCTGCACCTTC. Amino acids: CASSLGGRCTF.

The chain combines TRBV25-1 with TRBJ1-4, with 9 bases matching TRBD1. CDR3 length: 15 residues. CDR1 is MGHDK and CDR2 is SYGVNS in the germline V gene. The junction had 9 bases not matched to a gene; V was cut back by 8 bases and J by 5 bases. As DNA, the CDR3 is TGTGCCAGCTCTCCGGGACAGGGTTCCAATGAAAAACTGTTTTTT. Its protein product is CASSPGQGSNEKLFF.

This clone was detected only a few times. The CDR3 is CASRGPGGNQPQHF. CDR3 bases: TGTGCCAGCCGCGGTCCGGGGGGCAATCAGCCCCAGCATTTT. The genes are TRBV19 and TRBJ1-5; D may be TRBD1 (5 bases). Trimming left V 9 bases short and J 2 bases short, with 14 bases between. Germline-derived CDR1 and CDR2 are LNHDA and SQIVND (reference sequence). The CDR3 length is 14 residues.

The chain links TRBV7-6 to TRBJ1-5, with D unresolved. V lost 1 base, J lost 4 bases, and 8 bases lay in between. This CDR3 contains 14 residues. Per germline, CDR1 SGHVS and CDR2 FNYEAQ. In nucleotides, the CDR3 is TGTGCCAGCAGCTTAGGGTCGGGGAATCAGCCCCAGCATTTT. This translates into CASSLGSGNQPQHF.

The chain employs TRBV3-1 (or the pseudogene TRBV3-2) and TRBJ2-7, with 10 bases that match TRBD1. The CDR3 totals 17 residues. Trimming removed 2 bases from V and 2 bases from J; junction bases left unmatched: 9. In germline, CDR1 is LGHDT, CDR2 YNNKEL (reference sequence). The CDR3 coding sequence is TGTGCCAGCAGCCAACAGGATCCGGGACAGGGGCCCTACGAGCAGTACTTC. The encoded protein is CASSQQDPGQGPYEQYF.

The CDR3 sequence: CASRGQGTYEQYF. The DNA for the CDR3 is TGTGCCAGCAGGGGGCAGGGCACCTACGAGCAGTACTTC. The V gene is TRBV25-1, the J gene TRBJ2-7; D is possibly TRBD1 (5 bases). The CDR3 consists of 13 residues. CDR1 is MGHDK and CDR2 is SYGVNS in the germline V gene. Trimming removed 6 bases from V and 2 bases from J, with 11 bases in between.

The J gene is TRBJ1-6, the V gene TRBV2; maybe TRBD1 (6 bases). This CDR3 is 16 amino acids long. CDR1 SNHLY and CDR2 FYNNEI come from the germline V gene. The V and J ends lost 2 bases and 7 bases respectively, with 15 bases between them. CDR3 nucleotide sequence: TGTGCCAGCAGTGAATGGGAGCCTCAGGGGAATTCACCCCTCCACTTT. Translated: CASSEWEPQGNSPLHF.

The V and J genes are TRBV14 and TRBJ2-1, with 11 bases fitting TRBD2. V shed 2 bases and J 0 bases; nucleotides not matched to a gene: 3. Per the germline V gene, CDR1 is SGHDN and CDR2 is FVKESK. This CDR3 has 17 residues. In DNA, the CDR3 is TGTGCCAGCAGCCAAAAACTAGCGGGAGTCTCCTACAATGAGCAGTTCTTC. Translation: CASSQKLAGVSYNEQFF.

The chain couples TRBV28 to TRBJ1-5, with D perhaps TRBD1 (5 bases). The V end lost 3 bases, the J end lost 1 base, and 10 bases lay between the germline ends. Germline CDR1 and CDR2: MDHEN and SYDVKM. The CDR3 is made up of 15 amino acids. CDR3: CASSLGLGSNQPQHF. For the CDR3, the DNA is TGTGCCAGCAGTTTGGGACTTGGGAGCAATCAGCCCCAGCATTTT.

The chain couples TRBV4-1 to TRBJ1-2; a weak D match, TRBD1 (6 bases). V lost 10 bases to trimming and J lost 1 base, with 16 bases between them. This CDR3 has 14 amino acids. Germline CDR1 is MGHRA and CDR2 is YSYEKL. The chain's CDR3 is CATGQPGHNYGYTF. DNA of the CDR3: TGCGCCACAGGACAGCCCGGCCATAACTATGGCTACACCTTC.